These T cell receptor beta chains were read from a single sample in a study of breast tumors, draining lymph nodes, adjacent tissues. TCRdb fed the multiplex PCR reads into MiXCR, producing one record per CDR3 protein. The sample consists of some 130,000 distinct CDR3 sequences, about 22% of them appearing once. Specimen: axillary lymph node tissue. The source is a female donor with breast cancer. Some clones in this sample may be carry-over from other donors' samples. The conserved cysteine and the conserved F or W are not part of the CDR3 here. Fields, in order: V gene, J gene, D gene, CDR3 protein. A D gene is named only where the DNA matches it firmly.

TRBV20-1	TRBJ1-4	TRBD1	SARGVGQGNEKLF
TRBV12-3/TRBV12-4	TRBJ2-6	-	ASSPVRSGANVLT
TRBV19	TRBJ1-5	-	ASSTGHSSNQPQH
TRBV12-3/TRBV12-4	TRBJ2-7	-	ASSASTIYEQY
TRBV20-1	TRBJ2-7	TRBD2	SASGLAGGGGEQY
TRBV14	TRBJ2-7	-	ASSQDDSTYEQY
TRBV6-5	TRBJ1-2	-	ASSRVGGPRGYT
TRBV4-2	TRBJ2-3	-	ASSQPQRADTQY
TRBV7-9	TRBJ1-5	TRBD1	ASSAQGAGNQPQH
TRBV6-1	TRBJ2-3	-	ASSEFDRSDTQY
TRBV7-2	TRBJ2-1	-	ASSLANEQF
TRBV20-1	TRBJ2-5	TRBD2	SARDLSGSRETQY
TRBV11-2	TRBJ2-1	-	ASSRQSGEQF
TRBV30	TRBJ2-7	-	AFLRDGGHEQY
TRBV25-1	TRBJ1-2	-	ASRTGTSYGYT
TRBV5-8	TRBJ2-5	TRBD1	ASSPTGGLETQY
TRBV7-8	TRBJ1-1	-	ASSSNIVGEAF
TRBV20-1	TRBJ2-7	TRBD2	SALTSGSNEQY
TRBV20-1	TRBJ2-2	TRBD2	SARDFGGGINTGELF
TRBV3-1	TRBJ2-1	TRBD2	ASSQDHTSANEQL
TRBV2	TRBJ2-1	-	ASIKKRVSSYNEQF
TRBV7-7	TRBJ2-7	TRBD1	ASSAAGTGSEQY
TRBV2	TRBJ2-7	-	ASSEAGLTYSGEQY
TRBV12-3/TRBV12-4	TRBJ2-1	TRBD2	ASSPLAGDEQF
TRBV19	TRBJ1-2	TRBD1	ASSTTGVNYGYT
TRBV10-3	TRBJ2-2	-	AISESTGTGELF
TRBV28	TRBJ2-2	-	ASGRPNTGELF
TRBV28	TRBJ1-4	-	ASSLWGQEEKLF
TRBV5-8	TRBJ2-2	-	ASSLEAVPNTGELF
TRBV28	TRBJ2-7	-	ASSGTGTHEQY
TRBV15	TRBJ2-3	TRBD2	ATSRDRILAGGDTQY
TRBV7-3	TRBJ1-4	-	AKGQGTAVNEKLF
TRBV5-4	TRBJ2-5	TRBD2	ASSIRTSGRGETQY
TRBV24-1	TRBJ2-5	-	ATSDFGQGLVKTQY
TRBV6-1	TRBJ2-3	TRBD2	ASSVIAGGQADTQY
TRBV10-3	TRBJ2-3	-	AISESGGTDTQY
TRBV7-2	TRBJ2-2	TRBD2	ASTLTSELFTGELF
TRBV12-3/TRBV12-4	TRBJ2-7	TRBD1	ASRGTGIYEQY
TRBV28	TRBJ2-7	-	ASSFLGYEQY
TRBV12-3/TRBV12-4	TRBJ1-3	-	ASSLRGGGGYTIY
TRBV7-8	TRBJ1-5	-	ASSFRGDQPQH
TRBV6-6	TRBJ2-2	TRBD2	ASSYPLSGSGGELF
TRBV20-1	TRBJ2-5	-	SAVIDWETQY
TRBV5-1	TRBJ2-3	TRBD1	ASSPDRIFTDTQY
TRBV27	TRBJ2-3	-	ASRRGALLNTDTQY
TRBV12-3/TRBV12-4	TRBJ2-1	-	ASSFEGYEQF
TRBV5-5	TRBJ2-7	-	ASSLGSTYEQY
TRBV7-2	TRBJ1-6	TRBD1	ASSFDRGSPLH
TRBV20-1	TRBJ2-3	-	SARGAAEGTDTQY
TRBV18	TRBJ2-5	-	ASSPSRVGETQY
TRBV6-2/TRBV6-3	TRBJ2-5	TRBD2	ASSYYSGSETQY
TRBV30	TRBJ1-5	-	AWSVQWGKGDQPQH
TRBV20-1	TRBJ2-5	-	SARGGAETQY
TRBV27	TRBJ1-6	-	ASRSGTVNSPLH
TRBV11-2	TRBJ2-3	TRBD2	ASSLQTSGRTDTQY
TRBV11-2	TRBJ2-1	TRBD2	ASSDRTSGPEQF
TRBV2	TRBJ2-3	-	ASDQAGPSTDTQY
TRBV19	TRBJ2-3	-	ASNLQGTDTQY
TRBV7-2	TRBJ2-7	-	ASSLGRGRPSYEQY
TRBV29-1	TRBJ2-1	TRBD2	SVDSLTSGRASYNEQF